The 20 T cell receptor beta chains below all came from one sample that was sequenced in a study of technical replicates of blood from several donors. Only in-frame clones appear in the TCRdb table, and some are missing; sequencing was by immunoSEQ multiplex PCR. The data contain tens of thousands of clones, around nine tenths of them singletons. Source material: T cells isolated from PBMCs. The receptors were sampled from a human donor in good health.

V and J are TRBV10-2 and TRBJ2-7, with D perhaps TRBD2 (6 bases). V lost 2 bases and J lost 2, with 13 bases in between. The CDR3 loop spans 15 amino acids. Looked up from germline, CDR1 is WSHSY and CDR2 is SAAADI. The DNA for the CDR3 is TGCGCCAGCAGTGAGGCCGATAGCGGACCCTACGAGCAGTACTTC. Protein: CASSEADSGPYEQYF.

The chain is built from TRBV6-5 and TRBJ2-3; D ambiguous. Trimming left V 6 bases short and J 1 base short, with 5 bases between. Germline V gene sequence: CDR1 MNHEY, CDR2 SVGAGI. CDR3 length: 12 residues. DNA of the CDR3: TGTGCCAGCAGAAGAGGCACAGATACGCAGTATTTT. Protein product: CASRRGTDTQYF.

The V call is TRBV4-2, the J call TRBJ2-7, with TRBD1 matching over 7 bases. Germline V CDR1 and CDR2: LGHNA, YNFKEQ. V dropped 3 bases and J dropped 3; count of bases not matched to a gene: 17. The CDR3 loop spans 18 amino acids. Here the CDR3 reads CASSQGDIDRDQIYEQYF. CDR3 in DNA: TGTGCCAGCAGCCAGGGAGACATAGACAGGGATCAAATCTACGAGCAGTACTTC.

V and J are TRBV9 and TRBJ2-2; TRBD2 matches at 10 bases. The CDR3 has 13 amino acids. CDR1 and CDR2 from the germline V gene are SGDLS and YYNGEE. V was clipped by 3 bases and J by 9 bases; unmatched bases: 2. DNA of the CDR3: TGTGCCAGCAGCGAGGGACTAGCGCGGGAGCTGTTTTTT. It is translated as CASSEGLARELFF.

The rearrangement joins TRBV29-1 to TRBJ1-5; D call uncertain. Looked up from germline, CDR1 is SQVTM and CDR2 is ANQGSEA. This CDR3 is 14 amino acids long. V lost 6 bases to trimming and J lost 4 bases, with 16 bases between them. The chain's CDR3 is CSVAPATNNQPQHF. CDR3 nucleotides: TGCAGCGTGGCCCCCGCGACAAATAATCAGCCCCAGCATTTT. Drawing the rest from reference TRBV29-1 and TRBJ1-5, the complete variable domain is SAVISQKPSRDICQRGTSLTIQCQVDSQVTMMFWYRQQPGQSLTLIATANQGSEATYESGFVIDKFPISRPNLTFSTLTVSNMSPEDSSIYLCSVAPATNNQPQHFGDGTRLSIL.

In its sample, this clone was seen a few times. The chain uses TRBV5-6 and TRBJ1-1; no reliable D call. This CDR3 has 13 amino acids. V was shortened by 0 bases and J by 10 bases, with 13 bases between the two germline ends. The germline V gene encodes CDR1 SGHDT and CDR2 YYEEEE. The CDR3: CASSLGGGEGAFF. DNA of the CDR3: TGTGCCAGCAGCTTGGGTGGAGGAGAGGGAGCTTTCTTT. Full variable domain (missing parts from reference TRBV5-6 and TRBJ1-1): DAGVTQSPTHLIKTRGQQVTLRCSPKSGHDTVSWYQQALGQGPQFIFQYYEEEERQRGNFPDRFSGHQFPNYSSELNVNALLLGDSALYLCASSLGGGEGAFFGQGTRLTVV.

The CDR3 DNA follows: TGTGCCAGCAGTTCTATCGACAGCCCCTATGGCTACACCTTC. This encodes CASSSIDSPYGYTF. J is TRBJ1-2 and V is TRBV2; tentatively, D is TRBD1 (5 bases). V lost 5 bases to trimming and J lost 4 bases, with 14 bases between them. This CDR3 comprises 14 residues. The germline gives CDR1 SNHLY, CDR2 FYNNEI.

The V and J genes are TRBV11-3 and TRBJ1-2, with a tentative D call TRBD1 (6 bases). The germline CDR1 and CDR2 sequences are SGHNT and YENEEA. V lost 5 bases and J 2 bases, leaving 12 bases between the germline ends. The CDR3 sequence is 14 residues long. The CDR3 bases are TGTGCCAGCAGCCCCCGACAGGTCAACTATGGCTACACCTTC. Translated: CASSPRQVNYGYTF.

The J gene is TRBJ2-1, the V gene TRBV7-8; 8 bases are shared with TRBD1. With 4 bases clipped from V and 4 bases from J, the junction kept 3 bases outside the gene matches. The length of the CDR3 is 14 residues. The germline gives CDR1 SGHVS, CDR2 FQNEAQ. DNA for the CDR3: TGTGCCAGCAGCTATCGGGACAGGTACAATGAGCAGTTCTTC. The encoded protein is CASSYRDRYNEQFF.

This rearrangement joins TRBV19 to TRBJ2-7, with D perhaps TRBD2 (6 bases). Germline V gene data show CDR1 as LNHDA and CDR2 as SQIVND (reference sequence). The germline V and J ends were trimmed by 8 bases and 0 bases, with 14 bases remaining between them. The CDR3 is 14 residues long. CDR3 sequence reads: CASSWGGHSYEQYF. The CDR3 nucleotides read TGTGCCAGTTCTTGGGGAGGTCACTCCTACGAGCAGTACTTC.

The chain uses TRBV19 and TRBJ2-7; TRBD1 aligns across 9 bases. This CDR3 is 14 amino acids long. V lost 5 bases to trimming and J lost 5 bases; unmatched junction nucleotides: 7. The germline V gene has CDR1 LNHDA and CDR2 SQIVND (reference sequence). CDR3 amino acids: CASSPGQGFNEQYF. The CDR3 coding sequence is TGTGCCAGTAGTCCGGGACAGGGATTCAACGAGCAGTACTTC. The full variable domain, in which reference TRBV19 and TRBJ2-7 provide the parts outside the CDR3, is DGGITQSPKYLFRKEGQNVTLSCEQNLNHDAMYWYRQDPGQGLRLIYYSQIVNDFQKGDIAEGYSVSREKKESFPLTVTSAQKNPTAFYLCASSPGQGFNEQYFGPGTRLTVT.

This clone was seen just once. The gene calls are TRBV5-6 and TRBJ1-2; 7 bases are a match to TRBD1. The germline V gene has CDR1 SGHDT and CDR2 YYEEEE. The trim removed 4 bases at V and 8 bases at J, leaving 5 bases unmatched. The CDR3 consists of 12 residues. The CDR3 region is CASSEDRVGYTF. CDR3 bases: TGTGCCAGCAGCGAAGACAGGGTAGGCTACACCTTC.

This chain uses TRBV29-1 with TRBJ2-7; 10 positions match TRBD2. The V and J ends lost 7 bases and 10 bases, in that order; junction bases with no gene match: 13. Per germline, CDR1 SQVTM and CDR2 ANQGSEA. CDR3 length: 13 residues. CDR3 sequence: CSASPSGGRLQYF. The CDR3 DNA is TGCAGCGCTTCACCTAGCGGGGGCCGATTACAGTACTTC.

This chain connects TRBV10-3 to TRBJ1-2; 10 nucleotides match TRBD1. The trim removed 3 bases at V and 6 bases at J, leaving 13 bases unmatched. CDR1 and CDR2 (germline): ENHRY, SYGVKD. This CDR3 contains 17 residues. The CDR3 DNA follows: TGTGCCATCAGTGAATCCTTGGGGACAGGGGATTCGGATGGCTACACCTTC. Translating it yields CAISESLGTGDSDGYTF.

This clone was observed once. The V call is TRBV28, the J call TRBJ2-7, with a tentative D call TRBD1 (6 bases). The V end lost 2 bases, the J end lost 2 bases, and 10 bases lay between the germline ends. The CDR3 totals 14 residues. CDR1 MDHEN and CDR2 SYDVKM come from the germline V gene. As DNA, the CDR3 is TGTGCCAGCAGTTTACTAACAGGGCCCTACGAGCAGTACTTC. The encoded protein is CASSLLTGPYEQYF.

The chain combines TRBV28 with TRBJ1-2; 10 nucleotides agree with TRBD1. After removal of 3 bases from V and 8 bases from J, the junction contained 6 bases not matched to a gene. Germline loops: CDR1 MDHEN, CDR2 SYDVKM. The CDR3 is made up of 14 amino acids. CDR3 sequence: CASSFGDRGGGYTF. DNA for the CDR3: TGTGCCAGCAGTTTCGGGGACAGGGGTGGAGGCTACACCTTC.

The chain carries TRBV5-1 and TRBJ2-7; the D is unclear. Germline V lookup: CDR1 SGHRS, CDR2 YFSETQ. This CDR3 comprises 14 residues. With 0 bases removed from V and 3 bases from J, the gap between germline ends came to 10 bases. The CDR3 bases are TGCGCCAGCAGCTTGGAGAGAGAGTACTACGAGCAGTACTTC. Translated, it gives CASSLEREYYEQYF.

The V gene is TRBV6-5, the J gene TRBJ2-3; D remains unclear. The germline V gene encodes CDR1 MNHEY and CDR2 SVGAGI. This CDR3 comprises 14 residues. Trimming took 2 bases from V and 1 from J, leaving 7 bases between them. This CDR3 reads CASSYQQGTDTQYF. As DNA, the CDR3 is TGTGCCAGCAGTTACCAGCAGGGCACAGATACGCAGTATTTT.

This sequence joins TRBV19 and TRBJ1-2; TRBD1 matches 8 bases. V shed 5 bases, J shed 5 bases, and the junction held 13 bases outside the gene matches. The CDR3 runs to 16 residues. Germline V lookup: CDR1 LNHDA, CDR2 SQIVND (reference sequence). The CDR3 loop reads CASSGAGGQKEYGYTF. The DNA for the CDR3 is TGTGCCAGTAGTGGGGCAGGGGGCCAGAAAGAATATGGCTACACCTTC.

The chain has TRBV28 and TRBJ1-1, with 7 bases fitting TRBD1. The CDR3 length is 14 residues. The germline V gene encodes CDR1 MDHEN and CDR2 SYDVKM. The V and J ends lost 6 bases and 2 bases, in that order; junction bases with no gene match: 6. The CDR3 reads CASSPGQVNTEAFF. The CDR3 DNA reads as TGTGCCAGCAGCCCCGGACAGGTTAACACTGAAGCTTTCTTT.